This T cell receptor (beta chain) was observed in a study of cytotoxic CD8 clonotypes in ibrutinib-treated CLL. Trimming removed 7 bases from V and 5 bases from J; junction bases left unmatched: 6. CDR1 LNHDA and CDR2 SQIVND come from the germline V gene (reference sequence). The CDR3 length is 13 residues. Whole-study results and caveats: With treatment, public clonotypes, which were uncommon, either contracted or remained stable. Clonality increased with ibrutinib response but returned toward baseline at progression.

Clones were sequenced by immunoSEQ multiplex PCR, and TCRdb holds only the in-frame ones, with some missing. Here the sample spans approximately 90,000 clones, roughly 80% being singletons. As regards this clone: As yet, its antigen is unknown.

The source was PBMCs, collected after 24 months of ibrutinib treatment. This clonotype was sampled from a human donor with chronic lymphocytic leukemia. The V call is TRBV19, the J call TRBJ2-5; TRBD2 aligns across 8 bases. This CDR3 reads CASKPSGSETQYF. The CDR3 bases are TGTGCCAGTAAGCCGAGCGGGAGTGAGACCCAGTACTTC.